These T cell receptor beta chains were read from a single sample in a study of identical twins. Using its own MiXCR run on the 5' RACE reads, TCRdb lists one record per CDR3 protein. The sample yields about 240,000 distinct CDR3 sequences, roughly a tenth seen once. Material: memory T cells sorted from blood. The receptors were sampled from a man aged 50 or older in good health. CDR3s include the opening cysteine and the closing phenylalanine or tryptophan. The order of the fields is J gene, clone size, D gene, V gene, CDR3 protein, CDR3 DNA. The D gene is left open where the match is weak. Expanded clones are given a class, and other clones once, few, many or no size at all.

>TRBJ1-6|few|NA|TRBV3-1
CASSQAMSQLNSPLHF
TGTGCCAGCAGCCAAGCGATGAGTCAGCTTAATTCACCCCTCCACTTT
>TRBJ1-2|few|TRBD1|TRBV7-2
CASSQTGTGAYGYTF
TGTGCCAGCAGCCAAACGGGGACAGGGGCCTATGGCTACACCTTC
>TRBJ2-1|many|TRBD2|TRBV3-1
CASSGTRGGHEQFF
TGTGCCAGCAGCGGGACTAGAGGGGGTCATGAGCAGTTCTTC
>TRBJ2-1|many|NA|TRBV10-3
CAISESEWGSSNEQFF
TGTGCCATCAGTGAGTCGGAGTGGGGTTCGTCCAATGAGCAGTTCTTC
>TRBJ2-7|NA|NA|TRBV7-2
CASSLILDAYEQYF
TGTGCCAGCAGCTTAATTCTAGACGCCTACGAGCAGTACTTC
>TRBJ1-1|many|NA|TRBV5-1
CASSSTGWNTEAFF
TGCGCCAGCAGCTCCACAGGATGGAACACTGAAGCTTTCTTT
>TRBJ2-5|many|NA|TRBV20-1
CSARSATGTNQETQYF
TGCAGTGCTAGATCCGCGACCGGGACCAACCAAGAGACCCAGTACTTC
>TRBJ1-1|few|NA|TRBV24-1
CATSERGTEAFF
TGTGCCACCAGTGAACGAGGAACTGAAGCTTTCTTT
>TRBJ2-7|NA|NA|TRBV27
CASSPTVRPGEQYF
TGTGCCAGCAGTCCGACGGTCCGGCCGGGAGAGCAGTACTTC
>TRBJ2-5|many|NA|TRBV27
CASSWSRAGETQYF
TGTGCCAGCAGTTGGAGTAGGGCGGGAGAGACCCAGTACTTC
>TRBJ2-1|many|TRBD2|TRBV20-1
CSAREFMGLAGGLFQFF
TGCAGTGCTAGAGAATTTATGGGACTAGCGGGGGGGCTTTTTCAGTTCTTC
>TRBJ1-2|many|TRBD1|TRBV20-1
CSARVLGTGAGYGYTF
TGCAGTGCTAGAGTTTTGGGGACAGGGGCGGGCTATGGCTACACCTTC
>TRBJ2-7|NA|NA|TRBV5-1
CASSERDRGEQYF
TGCGCCAGCAGTGAAAGGGACCGGGGCGAGCAGTACTTC
>TRBJ2-5|NA|NA|TRBV7-9
CASNPGGGTQYF
TGTGCCAGCAACCCCGGGGGTGGGACCCAGTACTTC
>TRBJ2-7|many|TRBD2|TRBV4-3
CASSQDIRASGRAKQYF
TGCGCCAGCAGCCAAGATATAAGGGCTAGCGGGAGGGCTAAGCAGTACTTC
>TRBJ2-1|NA|TRBD2|TRBV20-1
CRARDVRLADYNEQFF
TGCAGAGCTAGAGATGTTAGGCTAGCGGATTACAATGAGCAGTTCTTC
>TRBJ2-1|many|NA|TRBV4-3
CASSQVPENEQFF
TGCGCCAGCAGCCAAGTCCCCGAGAATGAGCAGTTCTTC
>TRBJ1-5|many|TRBD1|TRBV20-1
CSARSRGPNQPQHF
TGCAGTGCTAGATCCAGGGGGCCCAATCAGCCCCAGCATTTT
>TRBJ2-4|NA|NA|TRBV19
CASSTGDLAKNIQYF
TGTGCCAGTAGTACAGGGGACCTAGCCAAAAACATTCAGTACTTC
>TRBJ2-7|few|TRBD2|TRBV7-3
CASSLNSAGGLEQYF
TGTGCCAGCAGCTTAAATTCAGCGGGAGGGCTCGAGCAGTACTTC
>TRBJ2-3|few|NA|TRBV6-5
CASSYSRSGWDTQYF
TGTGCCAGCAGTTACTCGCGCTCAGGGTGGGATACGCAGTATTTT
>TRBJ2-1|NA|NA|TRBV3-1
CASGRSNEQFF
TGTGCCAGCGGCCGATCTAATGAGCAGTTCTTC
>TRBJ2-3|few|NA|TRBV20-1
CSARDGSGGTDTQYF
TGCAGTGCTAGAGATGGCTCGGGCGGCACAGATACGCAGTATTTT
>TRBJ2-2|many|NA|TRBV12-3/TRBV12-4
CASSPYSRTGELFF
TGTGCCAGCAGCCCGTACAGTCGAACCGGGGAGCTGTTTTTT
>TRBJ1-1|NA|NA|TRBV10-2
CASSASDRHTEAFF
TGCGCCAGCAGTGCCAGCGATCGCCACACTGAAGCTTTCTTT
>TRBJ2-5|many|TRBD2|TRBV11-2
CASSLGLARGETQYF
TGTGCCAGCAGCTTAGGACTAGCCAGAGGAGAGACCCAGTACTTC
>TRBJ2-5|few|TRBD2|TRBV7-8
CASTTRGVASGGANF
TGTGCCAGCACCACTAGAGGAGTGGCTAGCGGGGGGGCAAACTTC
>TRBJ2-5|many|NA|TRBV7-7
CASSQTGRGETQYF
TGTGCCAGCAGCCAGACAGGGCGGGGAGAGACCCAGTACTTC
>TRBJ2-1|many|NA|TRBV10-3
CASAWGSYNEQFF
TGTGCCAGCGCTTGGGGTAGTTACAATGAGCAGTTCTTC
>TRBJ2-1|NA|TRBD1|TRBV13
CASSYSRGRKFF
TGTGCCAGCAGCTACTCCAGGGGGCGCAAGTTCTTC
>TRBJ2-1|many|NA|TRBV20-1
CSASIDDEQFF
TGCAGTGCTAGTATAGACGATGAGCAGTTCTTC
>TRBJ2-3|many|TRBD2|TRBV12-3/TRBV12-4
CASSPGIAGGPDTQYF
TGTGCCAGCAGCCCAGGGATAGCGGGAGGGCCAGATACGCAGTATTTT
>TRBJ2-5|many|NA|TRBV7-9
CASSLSGTPQETQYF
TGTGCCAGCAGCCTTAGCGGTACGCCCCAAGAGACCCAGTACTTC
>TRBJ2-7|NA|TRBD2|TRBV19
CASSIGAGTGPRYEQYF
TGTGCCAGTAGTATAGGAGCGGGAACAGGACCCCGCTACGAGCAGTACTTC
>TRBJ1-2|many|TRBD1|TRBV7-9
CASSQTGGRSYTF
TGTGCCAGCAGCCAAACAGGGGGCAGGAGCTACACCTTC
>TRBJ1-2|many|NA|TRBV25-1
CASSDLYGYTF
TGTGCCAGCAGTGACCTCTATGGCTACACCTTC
>TRBJ2-7|many|TRBD2|TRBV28
CASSPTTSGGIYEQYF
TGTGCCAGCAGTCCAACAACTAGCGGGGGGATTTACGAGCAGTACTTC
>TRBJ2-7|many|NA|TRBV19
CASSISGRSSYEQYF
TGTGCCAGTAGTATTTCAGGACGTAGCTCCTACGAGCAGTACTTC
>TRBJ2-3|few|TRBD2|TRBV14
CASSQDTGAGTKLTQYF
TGTGCCAGCAGCCAAGATACGGGAGCGGGAACCAAGCTTACGCAGTATTTT
>TRBJ2-7|many|TRBD2|TRBV12-3/TRBV12-4
CASSFSGPGEQYF
TGTGCCAGCAGTTTTAGCGGGCCGGGCGAGCAGTACTTC
>TRBJ2-5|many|NA|TRBV27
CASSFQARETQYF
TGTGCCAGCAGTTTTCAGGCGAGGGAGACCCAGTACTTC
>TRBJ1-3|many|TRBD1|TRBV20-1
CSARPASEGAILSGNTIYF
TGCAGTGCTAGACCCGCAAGCGAGGGGGCCATACTCTCAGGAAACACCATATATTTT
>TRBJ1-6|few|NA|TRBV7-2
CASSSPGRPNNSPLHF
TGTGCCAGCAGCTCCCCAGGAAGACCTAATAATTCACCCCTCCACTTT
>TRBJ2-1|NA|NA|TRBV7-5
CISVPEASLASGGNEQFF
NA
>TRBJ1-2|few|NA|TRBV7-2
CASSLAVGDNYGYTF
TGTGCCAGCAGCTTAGCCGTGGGAGATAACTATGGCTACACCTTC
>TRBJ1-2|few|NA|TRBV6-5
CASSLLVGQGNYGYTF
TGTGCCAGCAGCTTACTTGTGGGGCAGGGGAACTATGGCTACACCTTC
>TRBJ2-1|NA|NA|TRBV20-1
CSATEGYNEQFF
TGCAGTGCTACTGAGGGGTACAATGAGCAGTTCTTC
>TRBJ1-6|NA|NA|TRBV4-3
CASSQDGRGLSYNSPLHF
TGCGCCAGCAGCCAAGATGGTCGGGGCCTGTCGTATAATTCACCCCTCCACTTT
>TRBJ2-7|NA|NA|TRBV4-2
CASSQALAGQPYEQYF
TGTGCCAGCAGCCAAGCTCTCGCGGGACAGCCCTACGAGCAGTACTTC
>TRBJ2-7|many|TRBD2|TRBV2
CASDSGGLNRDEQYF
TGTGCCAGCGATAGCGGGGGCCTTAATCGGGACGAGCAGTACTTC
>TRBJ2-7|NA|NA|TRBV6-2/TRBV6-3
CASSYSRYEQYF
TGTGCCAGCAGTTACTCGAGATACGAGCAGTACTTC
>TRBJ2-7|many|NA|TRBV5-1
CASSQRPDSSYEQYF
TGCGCCAGCAGCCAAAGACCCGACAGCTCCTACGAGCAGTACTTC
>TRBJ1-4|many|NA|TRBV3-1
CASSQASVGAKKLFF
TGTGCCAGCAGCCAAGCCTCGGTGGGTGCGAAGAAACTGTTTTTT
>TRBJ2-5|many|TRBD1|TRBV6-2/TRBV6-3
CASSPDRVEETQYF
TGTGCCAGCAGCCCGGACAGGGTCGAAGAGACCCAGTACTTC
>TRBJ1-2|NA|NA|TRBV7-2
CASSLELTPNGYTF
TGTGCCAGCAGCTTAGAACTGACACCCAATGGCTACACCTTC
>TRBJ2-2|many|NA|TRBV9
CASTRGNTGELFF
TGTGCCAGCACCCGGGGAAACACCGGGGAGCTGTTTTTT
>TRBJ1-3|NA|NA|TRBV11-1
CASIQVGAGRYSGNTIYF
TGTGCCAGTATACAGGTTGGGGCAGGGCGTTACTCTGGAAACACCATATATTTT